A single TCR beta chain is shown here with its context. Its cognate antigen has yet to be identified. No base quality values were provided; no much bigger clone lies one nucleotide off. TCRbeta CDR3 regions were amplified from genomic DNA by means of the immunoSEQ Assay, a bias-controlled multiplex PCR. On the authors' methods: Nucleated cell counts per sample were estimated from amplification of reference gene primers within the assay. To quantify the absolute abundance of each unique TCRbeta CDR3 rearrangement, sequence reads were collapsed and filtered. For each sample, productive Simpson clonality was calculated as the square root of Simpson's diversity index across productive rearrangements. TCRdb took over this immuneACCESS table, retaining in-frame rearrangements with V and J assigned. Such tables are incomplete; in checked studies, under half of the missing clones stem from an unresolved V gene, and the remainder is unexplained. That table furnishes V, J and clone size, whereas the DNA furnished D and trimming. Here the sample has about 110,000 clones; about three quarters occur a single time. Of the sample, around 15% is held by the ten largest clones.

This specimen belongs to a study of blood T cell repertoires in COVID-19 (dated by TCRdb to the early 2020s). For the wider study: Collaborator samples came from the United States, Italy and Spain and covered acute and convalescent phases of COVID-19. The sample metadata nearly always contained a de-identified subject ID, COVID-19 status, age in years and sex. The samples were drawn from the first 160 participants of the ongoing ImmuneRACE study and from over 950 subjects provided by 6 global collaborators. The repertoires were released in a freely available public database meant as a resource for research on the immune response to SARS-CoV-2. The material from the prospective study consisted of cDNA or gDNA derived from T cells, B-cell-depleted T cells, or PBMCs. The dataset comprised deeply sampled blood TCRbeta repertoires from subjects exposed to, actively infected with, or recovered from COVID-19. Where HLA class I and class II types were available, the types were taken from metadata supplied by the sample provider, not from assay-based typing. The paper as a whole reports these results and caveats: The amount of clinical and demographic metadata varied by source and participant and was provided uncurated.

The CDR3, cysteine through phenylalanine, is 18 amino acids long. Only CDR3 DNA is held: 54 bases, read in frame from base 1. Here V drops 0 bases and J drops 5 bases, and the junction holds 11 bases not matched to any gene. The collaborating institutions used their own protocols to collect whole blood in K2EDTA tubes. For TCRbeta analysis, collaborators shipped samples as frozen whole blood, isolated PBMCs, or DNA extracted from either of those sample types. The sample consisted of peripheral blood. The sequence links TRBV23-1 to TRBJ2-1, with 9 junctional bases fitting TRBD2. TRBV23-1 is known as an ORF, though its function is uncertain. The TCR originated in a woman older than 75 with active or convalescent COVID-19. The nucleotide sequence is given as TGCGCCAGCAGTCAATCGCAGGGTCTAGCGGGGCCTGACAATGAGCAGTTCTTC. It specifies CASSQSQGLAGPDNEQFF.